The 24 T cell receptor beta chains below all came from one sample that was sequenced in a study of a mutant IDH1 vaccine in newly diagnosed glioma. Documented time point: week 47, end of study. Vaccine doses each comprised 300 ug of mutant IDH1 20-mer peptide, with topical imiquimod. Sequencing used immunoSEQ multiplex PCR; TCRdb keeps in-frame clones, though not all of them. The sample contains 77,000 or so clones, 70% to 90% of which appear only once. The antigens of these receptors remain unknown. The sample was PBMCs, taken from a glioma patient whose treatment included an IDH1 peptide vaccine. These receptors all stem from a man in his forties with glioma.

This chain uses TRBV5-4 with TRBJ2-5; a weak D match, TRBD2 (7 bases). V gave up 6 bases and J gave up 0 bases, with 12 bases separating them. Germline loops: CDR1 SGHNT, CDR2 YYREEE (reference sequence). The CDR3 extends over 14 amino acids. In DNA form, the CDR3 reads TGTGCCAGCACGGGGGGCGGCAACCAAGAGACCCAGTACTTC. Encoded protein: CASTGGGNQETQYF.

The V call is TRBV19, the J call TRBJ2-1; either TRBD1 or TRBD2 may fit D (5 bases each). V gave up 2 bases and J gave up 4 bases, with 15 bases separating them. The CDR3 has 16 residues. Germline V gives CDR1 LNHDA, CDR2 SQIVND (reference sequence). DNA for the CDR3: TGTGCCAGTAGTATATCGACCGGGACGGCTTACAATGAGCAGTTCTTC. Translated, it gives CASSISTGTAYNEQFF.

The chain is built from TRBV6-5 and TRBJ2-3; 7 bases map to TRBD1. The CDR3 runs 15 residues. From germline, CDR1 is MNHEY and CDR2 SVGAGI. V gave up 2 bases and J gave up 6 bases; unmatched junction bases: 8. The CDR3 DNA is TGTGCCAGCAGTTACGGGGGACAGATCACGGATACGCAGTATTTT. Protein sequence: CASSYGGQITDTQYF.

This clone was counted only a few times. The chain carries TRBV2 and TRBJ1-5; TRBD1 agrees at 8 bases. From germline, CDR1 is SNHLY and CDR2 FYNNEI. This CDR3 comprises 14 residues. J lost 6 bases, V lost 7 bases, and 8 bases had no gene match. The CDR3 reads CASKTGEGGQPQHF. The CDR3 DNA sequence: TGTGCCAGCAAGACAGGGGAAGGGGGTCAGCCCCAGCATTTT. Full variable domain (missing parts from reference TRBV2 and TRBJ1-5): EPEVTQTPSHQVTQMGQEVILRCVPISNHLYFYWYRQILGQKVEFLVSFYNNEISEKSEIFDDQFSVERPDGSNFTLKIRSTKLEDSAMYFCASKTGEGGQPQHFGDGTRLSIL.

The J gene is TRBJ1-4, the V gene TRBV10-3; possible D gene TRBD1, 5 bases. Germline assignment: CDR1 ENHRY and CDR2 SYGVKD. The CDR3 totals 16 residues. Deletions cut 6 bases from V and 1 base from J, with 15 bases between. CDR3 amino acids: CAISHARGGTNEKLFF. In DNA, the CDR3 is TGTGCCATCAGCCACGCCCGGGGGGGAACTAATGAAAAACTGTTTTTT.

This rearrangement joins TRBV19 to TRBJ2-2; 10 positions match TRBD2. This CDR3 has 18 residues. Trimming removed 0 bases from V and 2 bases from J; junction bases left unmatched: 6. Germline assignment: CDR1 LNHDA and CDR2 SQIVND (reference sequence). This chain's CDR3 is CASSIEPLAGVNTGELFF. In DNA form, the CDR3 reads TGTGCCAGTAGTATAGAACCTCTAGCGGGGGTAAACACCGGGGAGCTGTTTTTT.

The genes are TRBV6-7 and TRBJ2-7; D call uncertain. TRBV6-7 is classed as an ORF, of uncertain function. CDR3 length: 14 amino acids. The V end was cut by 2 bases, the J end by 2 bases, with 10 bases between. The CDR3 sequence: CASSYADRAYEQYF. The CDR3 DNA sequence: TGTGCCAGCAGTTACGCGGACCGAGCCTACGAGCAGTACTTC.

The chain has TRBV2 and TRBJ2-5; TRBD2 might be the D (5 bases). From germline, CDR1 is SNHLY and CDR2 FYNNEI. V shed 7 bases and J shed 5 bases, with 17 bases lying between them. The CDR3 is made up of 14 amino acids. In DNA form, the CDR3 reads TGTGCCAGCAATGTGGACTCCCAAGGGGAGACCCAGTACTTC. Its translation is CASNVDSQGETQYF.

The chain combines TRBV7-9 with TRBJ1-1; D unresolved. CDR1 and CDR2 (germline): SEHNR, FQNEAQ (reference sequence). This CDR3 contains 13 residues. The V end lost 0 bases, the J end lost 4 bases, and 6 bases lay between the germline ends. The CDR3 DNA sequence: TGTGCCAGCAGCTTAGCAGGGATCACTGAAGCTTTCTTT. Protein sequence: CASSLAGITEAFF.

The chain is built from TRBV11-2 and TRBJ2-5; TRBD2 matches 11 bases. CDR1 and CDR2 (germline): SGHAT, FQNNGV. V lost 2 bases, J lost 9 bases, and 5 bases stayed unmatched. The CDR3 is made up of 14 amino acids. CDR3 bases: TGTGCCAGCAGCTTACGTAGCGGGGGGGTGGCCCAGTACTTC. Its translation: CASSLRSGGVAQYF.

The chain has TRBV4-3 and TRBJ2-3; D is perhaps TRBD1 (5 bases). CDR3 length: 16 amino acids. V lost 0 bases and J lost 4, with 14 bases in between. CDR1 LGHNA and CDR2 YSLEER come from the germline V gene. The CDR3 region has the DNA TGCGCCAGCAGCCAAGATGCAGGGCAGGTGGCAGATACGCAGTATTTT. This translates into CASSQDAGQVADTQYF.

The chain has TRBV2 and TRBJ2-3, with 10 bases that match TRBD2. The CDR3 runs 16 residues. With V trimmed by 4 bases and J by 4 bases, 8 bases remained unmatched. Looked up from germline, CDR1 is SNHLY and CDR2 is FYNNEI. This CDR3 is CASSGSSGRAADTQYF. The DNA for the CDR3 is TGTGCCAGCAGTGGGTCGAGCGGGAGGGCCGCAGATACGCAGTATTTT. The variable domain in full, completed from reference TRBV2 and TRBJ2-3, reads EPEVTQTPSHQVTQMGQEVILRCVPISNHLYFYWYRQILGQKVEFLVSFYNNEISEKSEIFDDQFSVERPDGSNFTLKIRSTKLEDSAMYFCASSGSSGRAADTQYFGPGTRLTVL.

The chain is built from TRBV27 and TRBJ2-1; 11 nucleotides agree with TRBD2. Trimming removed 5 bases from V and 8 bases from J; junction bases left unmatched: 11. From germline, CDR1 is MNHEY and CDR2 SMNVEV (reference sequence). The CDR3 totals 16 residues. The CDR3 loop is CASSLAGGPVPHEQFF. The CDR3 DNA is TGTGCCAGCAGTCTAGCGGGGGGACCCGTCCCACATGAGCAGTTCTTC.

V gene TRBV7-6 combines with J gene TRBJ2-1; TRBD2 matches 10 bases. This CDR3 is built from 17 residues. Unmatched junction bases numbered 7, after V lost 3 bases and J lost 2 bases. Germline V CDR1 and CDR2: SGHVS, FNYEAQ. CDR3 bases: TGTGCCAGCAGCTTCTCCAGCGGGGGGGCCACCTACAATGAGCAGTTCTTC. This sequence encodes CASSFSSGGATYNEQFF.

The chain combines TRBV13 with TRBJ2-1; 8 bases agree with TRBD2. The V and J ends lost 2 bases and 8 bases, in that order; junction bases with no gene match: 11. CDR1 PRHDT and CDR2 FYEKMQ come from the germline V gene (reference sequence). The CDR3 runs 16 residues. CDR3 DNA: TGTGCCAGCAGCTTAATGGGGGGCGGGAGGATCGATGAGCAGTTCTTC. It yields the protein CASSLMGGGRIDEQFF.

The sample holds a few counts of this clone. The chain employs TRBV7-9 and TRBJ2-3; 7 bases are a match to TRBD2. Germline values: CDR1 SEHNR, CDR2 FQNEAQ (reference sequence). The CDR3 totals 14 residues. The V and J ends lost 7 bases and 2 bases, in that order; junction bases with no gene match: 6. The CDR3 spells CASTLAEPTDTQYF. In DNA form, the CDR3 reads TGTGCCAGCACTCTAGCGGAGCCCACAGATACGCAGTATTTT.

This chain links TRBV7-6 with TRBJ2-7, with D perhaps matching TRBD1 (5 bases). Germline CDR1 SGHVS, CDR2 FNYEAQ. CDR3 length equals 14 residues. Deletions cut 4 bases from V and 4 bases from J, with 14 bases between. The CDR3 here is CASSSTDTGYEQYF. CDR3 bases: TGTGCCAGCAGCTCAACGGACACAGGTTACGAGCAGTACTTC.

This clone was counted a single time. The chain uses TRBV11-2 and TRBJ1-1, with a tentative D call TRBD1 (6 bases). The ends were cut back, 6 bases at V and 3 bases at J, with 17 bases in the middle. CDR3 length equals 15 residues. Germline lookup yields CDR1 SGHAT and CDR2 FQNNGV. As DNA, the CDR3 is TGTGCCAGCAGTCAAGGGGACAAAGGGGACACTGAAGCTTTCTTT. The encoded protein is CASSQGDKGDTEAFF.

The chain couples TRBV5-1 to TRBJ1-1; TRBD1 might be the D (6 bases). Trimming took 0 bases from V and 5 from J, leaving 14 bases between them. CDR1 is SGHRS, CDR2 YFSETQ, per germline. This CDR3 is built from 15 residues. CDR3 region: CASSLVAGVETEAFF. The CDR3 DNA sequence: TGCGCCAGCAGCTTGGTTGCAGGGGTGGAGACTGAAGCTTTCTTT.

The J gene is TRBJ1-1, the V gene TRBV21-1. TRBV21-1 is marked as a pseudogene. CDR3 length equals 12 residues. The CDR3 here is CASRKQGPEAFF. The CDR3 DNA follows: TGTGCCAGCAGAAAACAGGGACCTGAAGCTTTCTTT.

The chain couples TRBV15 to TRBJ2-1; D not resolved. Germline V gene lookup returns CDR1 LNHNV and CDR2 YYDKDF (reference sequence). Trimming removed 3 bases from V and 2 bases from J, with 8 bases in between. This CDR3 is 14 amino acids long. The chain's CDR3 is CATSSNGPYNEQFF. The CDR3 DNA is TGTGCCACCAGCAGCAACGGACCCTACAATGAGCAGTTCTTC.

This clone has only one observation. This chain links TRBV7-9 with TRBJ1-2, with D unclear. Trimming cost V 1 base and J 10 bases, with 10 bases left between them. Per the germline V gene, CDR1 is SEHNR and CDR2 is FQNEAQ (reference sequence). The CDR3 has 12 residues. The CDR3 nucleotides are TGTGCCAGCAGCTTAGAGCACCGGGACTACACCTTC. The encoded protein is CASSLEHRDYTF.

In its sample, this clone was seen a few times. The chain couples TRBV4-3 to TRBJ1-1; D unresolved. Trimming took 1 base from V and 2 from J, leaving 2 bases between them. This CDR3 contains 12 residues. The germline CDR1 and CDR2 sequences are LGHNA and YSLEER. The CDR3 nucleotides are TGCGCCAGCAGCCAAGCCAACACTGAAGCTTTCTTT. As protein: CASSQANTEAFF.

This clone was seen a handful of times. The chain links TRBV27 to TRBJ1-5, with D hard to call. This CDR3 region has 15 residues. Germline CDR1 is MNHEY and CDR2 is SMNVEV (reference sequence). V shed 3 bases and J shed 2 bases, with 11 bases lying between them. The CDR3: CASSFSGRGNQPQHF. CDR3 DNA sequence: TGTGCCAGCAGTTTTTCAGGAAGGGGCAATCAGCCCCAGCATTTT.